These 25 T cell receptor beta chains came from one sample sequenced in a study of blood T cells in healthy people across ages. Primers used in a second PCR of about 7 to 12 cycles were a sample-barcoded 5' primer and a J-beta primer mix. From the 5' RACE reads, TCRdb called clonotypes with MiXCR, one entry per CDR3 protein. Of around 800,000 distinct CDR3 sequences in the sample, approximately 53% were seen once. The sequenced sample was blood. The receptor set was obtained from a man older than 75 in good health.

The table lists this clonotype with a few counts. The J gene is TRBJ2-1, the V gene TRBV7-2; 7 bases line up with TRBD1. The CDR3 has 13 amino acids. J gave up 8 bases and V 8 bases, and 9 bases lay outside the gene matches. Per the germline V gene, CDR1 is SGHTA and CDR2 is FQGNSA. The CDR3 protein is CASCTGVGDEQFF. DNA of the CDR3: TGTGCCAGCTGCACAGGGGTTGGGGATGAGCAGTTCTTC.

V is TRBV12-3 or TRBV12-4 and J is TRBJ2-3; D may be TRBD1 (8 bases). The V end was cut by 5 bases, the J end by 1 base, with 28 bases between. This CDR3 has 20 amino acids. The CDR3 reads CASSTSNGQGGLAGTDTQYF. DNA for the CDR3: TGTGCCAGCAGTACCTCCAATGGACAGGGCGGCCTAGCGGGCACAGATACGCAGTATTTT.

V and J are TRBV9 and TRBJ2-3; D is ambiguous. The V end lost 1 base, the J end lost 3 bases, and 9 bases lay between the germline ends. Per germline, CDR1 SGDLS and CDR2 YYNGEE. CDR3 length equals 14 residues. CDR3 nucleotide sequence: TGTGCCAGCAGCGTAACGGTTGAAACAGATACGCAGTATTTT. Amino acids: CASSVTVETDTQYF.

This chain connects TRBV7-2 to TRBJ2-4; D call uncertain. The ends were cut back, 5 bases at V and 13 bases at J, with 18 bases in the middle. Germline loops: CDR1 SGHTA, CDR2 FQGNSA. The CDR3 extends over 13 amino acids. The CDR3 spells CASSPLAQSRQYF. In DNA form, the CDR3 reads TGTGCCAGCAGCCCTCTGGCGCAGAGTCGGCAGTACTTC.

V and J are TRBV12-3 or TRBV12-4 and TRBJ2-1, with 9 nucleotides matching TRBD2. Trimming removed 6 bases from V and 8 bases from J; junction bases left unmatched: 17. CDR3 length equals 17 residues. The CDR3 nucleotides are TGTGCCAGCAGCCCAACCCGCGTAGCGGGAGTATACTATGAGCAGTTCTTC. Translated: CASSPTRVAGVYYEQFF.

The sample holds one count of this clonotype. A much larger clonotype is one base distant, so this may be a read error. The chain couples TRBV18 to TRBJ2-3; D may be TRBD1 or TRBD2 (5 bases each). Germline loops: CDR1 KGHSH, CDR2 LQKENI. V dropped 3 bases and J dropped 3 bases, with 22 bases sitting between them. CDR3 length: 18 amino acids. In DNA, the CDR3 is TGTGCCAGCTCACCGCCGCCGGAAGGGGACGAGCGGACAGATACGCAGTATTTT. Its protein product is CASSPPPEGDERTDTQYF.

The gene calls are TRBV7-2 and TRBJ2-3, with D possibly being TRBD1 (6 bases). In germline, CDR1 is SGHTA, CDR2 FQGNSA. The CDR3 length is 14 residues. V lost 5 bases and J 14 bases, leaving 23 bases between the germline ends. The CDR3 region is CASSVDRIRGYAYF. For the CDR3, the DNA is TGTGCCAGCAGCGTAGACAGGATTCGGGGATACGCGTATTTT.

This chain joins TRBV3-1 and TRBJ1-1; D unclear. Trimming shortened V by 2 bases and J by 0 bases, and 7 bases separated the two germline ends. The germline CDR1 and CDR2 sequences are LGHDT and YNNKEL (reference sequence). There are 14 residues in the CDR3. The CDR3 is CASSQSAMNTEAFF. CDR3 sequence (DNA): TGTGCCAGCAGCCAATCAGCGATGAACACTGAAGCTTTCTTT.

The rearrangement links TRBV7-9 to TRBJ2-7, with 13 bases lining up with TRBD2. CDR3 length: 17 amino acids. CDR1 and CDR2 from the germline V gene are SEHNR and FQNEAQ (reference sequence). With V trimmed by 5 bases and J by 4 bases, 11 bases remained unmatched. The CDR3 region is CASSPTRTSGSSYEQYF. CDR3 sequence (DNA): TGTGCCAGCAGCCCTACACGGACTAGCGGGAGTAGTTACGAGCAGTACTTC.

The chain uses TRBV7-2 and TRBJ2-5, with D hard to call. The closer fit of TRBJ2-7 to the DNA end suggests the J call may be wrong. Germline V CDR1 and CDR2: SGHTA, FQGNSA. CDR3 length: 17 residues. The CDR3 DNA reads as TGTGCCAGCAGCTTAGGCTGGGCTAGGGCCCGATCGGACGAGCAGTACTTC. It translates to CASSLGWARARSDEQYF.

The sample holds a few counts of this clonotype. The chain carries TRBV7-2 and TRBJ2-1; 9 bases line up with TRBD2. The J call is doubtful: the DNA matches TRBJ2-7 better. Germline values: CDR1 SGHTA, CDR2 FQGNSA. CDR3 size: 16 residues. In DNA form, the CDR3 reads TGTGCCAGCAGCTTAGGACTAGCGGTCGACTACAATGAGCAGTACTTC. Protein product: CASSLGLAVDYNEQYF.

The chain combines TRBV11-2 with TRBJ2-5; D might be TRBD2 (5 bases). Trimming took 2 bases from V and 11 from J, leaving 12 bases between them. The CDR3 extends over 12 amino acids. CDR1 and CDR2 from the germline V gene are SGHAT and FQNNGV. CDR3: CASSLPGWEQYF. CDR3 nucleotide sequence: TGTGCCAGCAGCTTACCGGGGTGGGAGCAGTACTTC.

The genes are TRBV2 and TRBJ2-7; the D is unclear. V gave up 2 bases and J gave up 2 bases, with 4 bases separating them. Germline assignment: CDR1 SNHLY and CDR2 FYNNEI. The CDR3 runs to 12 residues. This chain's CDR3 is CASSESPYEQYF. CDR3 nucleotides: TGTGCCAGCAGTGAAAGTCCCTACGAGCAGTACTTC.

In its sample, this clonotype was seen once. The CDR3 DNA reads as TGTGCCAGCAGTTTAACTCCGATGAATCAGCCCCAGCATTTT. The encoded protein is CASSLTPMNQPQHF. The chain uses TRBV12-3 or TRBV12-4 and TRBJ1-5; D is unresolved. The V gene lost 2 bases and the J gene lost 4 bases, with 9 bases spanning the gap. This CDR3 region has 14 residues.

The J gene is TRBJ2-4, the V gene TRBV20-1; unclear D gene. The J call may be mistaken, given a closer DNA end match to TRBJ2-7. Germline CDR1 reads DFQATT; CDR2 reads SNEGSKA (reference sequence). This CDR3 region has 10 residues. This CDR3 reads CSAIVGEQYF. The CDR3 coding sequence is TGCAGTGCTATAGTCGGCGAGCAGTACTTC.

This clonotype was seen more than once but under ten times. In DNA form, the CDR3 reads TGCGCCAGCAGTGCTAGCGGAGGCAAGGGCTACGAGCAGTACTTC. Amino acids: CASSASGGKGYEQYF. V and J are TRBV5-1 and TRBJ2-7; 7 bases map to TRBD2. The CDR3 is made up of 15 amino acids. Unmatched junction bases numbered 11, after V lost 5 bases and J lost 3 bases. CDR1 is SGHRS, CDR2 YFSETQ, per germline.

On this clonotype: A read error is possible here, since a much larger clone lies one base away. The rearrangement uses TRBV7-9 and TRBJ2-5; D is possibly TRBD2 (5 bases). This CDR3 has 12 amino acids. From germline, CDR1 is SEHNR and CDR2 FQNEAQ (reference sequence). The CDR3 protein is CSSSLGFGKQYF. The DNA of the CDR3 is TGTTCCAGCAGCTTAGGGTTCGGGAAGCAGTACTTC.

The rearrangement joins TRBV3-1 to TRBJ1-4, with a weak D call TRBD1 (6 bases). The V gene's germline CDR1 is LGHDT and CDR2 YNNKEL (reference sequence). V lost 1 base and J 10 bases, leaving 13 bases between the germline ends. The CDR3 covers 14 residues. This CDR3 is CASSQVGDTGKLFF. In nucleotides, the CDR3 is TGTGCCAGCAGCCAAGTCGGGGACACCGGAAAACTGTTTTTT. The whole variable domain, remainder taken from reference TRBV3-1 and TRBJ1-4, is DTAVSQTPKYLVTQMGNDKSIKCEQNLGHDTMYWYKQDSKKFLKIMFSYNNKELIINETVPNRFSPKSPDKAHLNLHINSLELGDSAVYFCASSQVGDTGKLFFGSGTQLSVL.

This clonotype has only a few counts. The CDR3 loop reads CASSDGRTATNEKLFF. The CDR3, as DNA: TGTGCCAGCAGCGACGGACGCACTGCAACTAATGAAAAACTGTTTTTT. The V gene is TRBV25-1, the J gene TRBJ1-4; D not resolved. This CDR3 has 16 residues. V was pared by 6 bases and J by 0 bases, with 14 bases between. The germline V gene encodes CDR1 MGHDK and CDR2 SYGVNS.

This clonotype was picked up a small number of times. The chain links TRBV7-2 to TRBJ2-7, with D possibly TRBD1 on 6 matching bases. Deletions cut 5 bases from V and 7 bases from J, with 15 bases between. The length of the CDR3 is 13 residues. From germline, CDR1 is SGHTA and CDR2 FQGNSA. Written as DNA, the CDR3 is TGTGCCAGCAGCAGGACAGATTGGAGGGAGCAGTACTTC. This gives the protein CASSRTDWREQYF.

The chain carries TRBV28 and TRBJ1-5; 8 bases line up with TRBD1. From germline, CDR1 is MDHEN and CDR2 SYDVKM. Trimming removed 7 bases from V and 7 bases from J; junction bases left unmatched: 12. The CDR3 is 15 amino acids. The DNA for the CDR3 is TGTGCCAGCACGCTCGGACAGGGAGTACGGCAGCCCCAGCATTTT. Encoded protein: CASTLGQGVRQPQHF.

V usage is TRBV20-1 and J usage is TRBJ2-7, with 7 bases identical to TRBD2. J was trimmed by 5 bases and V by 6 bases; bases with no gene match: 10. CDR3 size: 13 residues. Germline V gene sequence: CDR1 DFQATT, CDR2 SNEGSKA (reference sequence). CDR3 sequence reads: CSALSGTWDEQYF. Here the CDR3 DNA reads TGCAGTGCCCTCAGCGGGACTTGGGACGAGCAGTACTTC.

This chain uses TRBV20-1 with TRBJ2-7; the D gene could be TRBD1 or TRBD2 (5 bases each). The CDR3 consists of 14 residues. With 0 bases removed from V and 9 bases from J, the gap between germline ends came to 18 bases. Germline CDR1 and CDR2: DFQATT and SNEGSKA (reference sequence). CDR3 sequence: CSAREGRRPPRQYF. The CDR3 region has the DNA TGCAGTGCTAGAGAGGGACGGAGGCCCCCGCGGCAGTACTTC.

As regards this clonotype: Mismatch with germline at one junction end may stem from a read error. The V and J genes are TRBV11-3 and TRBJ2-1, with TRBD1 as a possible D gene (6 bases). The CDR3 covers 15 residues. Germline V CDR1 and CDR2: SGHNT, YENEEA. The CDR3 DNA reads as TGTGCCAGCAGCTCTGGACAGAGCTCCTACACTGAGCAGTTCTTC. The encoded protein is CASSSGQSSYTEQFF.

Only one count was recorded for this clonotype. The chain links TRBV3-1 to TRBJ2-5, with TRBD2 matching over 12 bases. The J call may be mistaken, given a closer DNA end match to TRBJ2-7. CDR3 size: 18 residues. Per the germline V gene, CDR1 is LGHDT and CDR2 is YNNKEL (reference sequence). The CDR3 DNA reads TGTGCCAGCAGCCGATCCGGGCCGCTGACTAGCGGGAGTGGCGAGCAGTACTTC. Protein sequence: CASSRSGPLTSGSGEQYF.